This T cell receptor beta chain was identified in a study of OX40 agonist ivuxolimab in advanced cancers. Turning to the overall study: Ivuxolimab was an agonistic, fully human IgG2 monoclonal antibody directed against OX40 (CD134), a costimulatory receptor. Prior anti-PD-1, anti-PD-L1 or anti-CTLA-4 therapy was permitted, and checkpoint inhibitors had been received by about 37% of dose-escalation patients. Intravenous ivuxolimab was administered to patients every 2 weeks at six dose levels: 0.01, 0.1, 0.3, 1.5, 3 and 10 mg/kg. Partial responses occurred in three dose-escalation patients, of whom one had hepatocellular carcinoma and two had cutaneous melanoma. The monotherapy dose-escalation portion (N ≈ 52 patients) of the phase I ivuxolimab trial is reported in the paper. The dose-escalation cohort was roughly 87% male with a mean age of 60 years, ranging from roughly 23 to 90. Of the 52 patients in dose escalation, about 20 had hepatocellular carcinoma, about 15 had melanoma, 9 had renal cell carcinoma and 9 had head and neck cancer. The point of sequencing TCRbeta in the periphery was to test whether ivuxolimab changed TCR sequence diversity and drove clonal T-cell expansion. What the research found in general, with its limitations: At doses of 0.1 to 3.0 mg/kg, clonal expansion of both CD4+ and CD8+ T cells in blood was seen between baseline and week 6. After ivuxolimab, expanded clones were on average more numerous among CD8+ T cells than among CD4+ T cells. Which antigens the clonally expanded peripheral T cells were specific for was not determined. In the 0.1-3.0 mg/kg groups, partial responders had among the lowest normalized peripheral clonal expansion, particularly in CD8+ T cells. Low levels of normalized T-cell clonal expansion were also seen in some nonresponding patients.

For sequencing of the TCRbeta CDR3 region, genomic DNA was extracted from the sorted cells. The immunoSEQ Assay was used to sequence the TCRbeta CDR3 regions. In its TCRdb copy, this immuneACCESS table keeps in-frame sequences only and misses some clones. Where compared with another copy, unresolved V genes explain less than half of these, and the others have no known cause. Across this sample there are around 63,000 clones, with 75% to 90% seen only once. The ten largest make up 9.5% to 14% of the sample. Patients with autoimmune disease history or receiving systemic immunosuppression were excluded from the trial. Peripheral blood for TCR sequencing was drawn from every dose cohort at baseline, at cycle 4 day 1 and at cycle 7 day 1. Samples came from an open-label, multicenter, first-in-human phase I dose-escalation trial of ivuxolimab. Adults with locally advanced or metastatic melanoma, renal cell, hepatocellular, or head and neck squamous cell carcinoma were enrolled in the trial. Before TCR sequencing, CD4+ T cells and CD8+ T cells from peripheral blood were sorted into separate populations.

A note on this clone: Which antigen it targets is not known. Base-call qualities are not available, and no considerably larger clone is one nucleotide away.

Trimming costs V 5 bases and J 2 bases, and their ends lie 10 bases apart. Sequences SGHAT (CDR1) and FQNNGV (CDR2) are obtained from the germline V gene. Inclusive of the bounding cysteine and phenylalanine, the CDR3 is 14 residues long. CDR3 DNA only is kept here, 42 bases in frame from base 1. The source of this sequence is an adult with an advanced solid tumor such as melanoma, head and neck, liver or kidney cancer. This sample comprised CD4+ or CD8+ T cells sorted from blood, obtained in a trial of the OX40 agonist ivuxolimab. The chain employs TRBV11-2 and TRBJ1-3, with a tentative D gene TRBD1 over 5 matching bases. The sequenced DNA is TGTGCCAGCAGCACTGCGGGGGCTGGAAACACCATATATTTT. This sequence encodes CASSTAGAGNTIYF.